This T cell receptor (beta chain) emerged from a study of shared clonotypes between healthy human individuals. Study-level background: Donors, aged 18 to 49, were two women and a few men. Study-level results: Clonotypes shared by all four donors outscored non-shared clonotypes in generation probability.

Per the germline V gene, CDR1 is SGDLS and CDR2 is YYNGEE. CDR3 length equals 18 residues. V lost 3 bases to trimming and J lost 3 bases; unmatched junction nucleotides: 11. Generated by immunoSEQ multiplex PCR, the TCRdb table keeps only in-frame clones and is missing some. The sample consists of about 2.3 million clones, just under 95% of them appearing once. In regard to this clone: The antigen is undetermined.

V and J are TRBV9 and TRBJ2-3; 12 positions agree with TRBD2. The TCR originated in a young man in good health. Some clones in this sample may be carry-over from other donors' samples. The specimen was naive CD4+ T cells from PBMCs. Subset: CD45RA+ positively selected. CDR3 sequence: CASSEMGLAGGITDTQYF. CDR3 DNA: TGTGCCAGCAGCGAGATGGGGCTAGCGGGAGGGATTACAGATACGCAGTATTTT.